This is a list of T cell receptor beta chains from one sample in a study of T-cell reconstitution after alpha-beta-depleted transplantation in children. Using its own MiXCR run on the PCR reads, TCRdb lists one record per CDR3 protein. The sample consists of 300,000 to 350,000 distinct CDR3 sequences, around 15% of them appearing once. The source material was PBMCs, mostly from graft donor cells, sampled 360 days after TCRalphabeta/CD19-depleted stem cell transplant. All receptors come from a male patient under 10 years old who had a stem cell transplant for acute lymphoblastic leukemia, so the T cells may come from the graft donor. Each CDR3 is given without its conserved first and last residue.

v_call cdr3_aa
TRBV7-7 ASSPDPIREQF
TRBV18 ASSPGTLLPQH
TRBV10-3 AISESGGGGTEAF
TRBV7-8 ASSYGDRSQETQY
TRBV10-3 AISNRQGRTATGELF
TRBV4-3 ASSQDRAGVSYEQY
TRBV7-3 ASSEVSGDEQF
TRBV7-9 ASIVPSGSGNTIY
TRBV28 ASSLAPMGHQETQY
TRBV5-6 ASTEGLLVPSTDTQY
TRBV3-1 ASSQVLDPSYEQY
TRBV5-4 ASSLTSVNNEQF
TRBV10-3 AISPTRDEQF
TRBV28 ASSFLIYEQY
TRBV12-3/TRBV12-4 ASSYTSGNLGEQF
TRBV25-1 ASSGGRYQPQH
TRBV12-3/TRBV12-4 ASSFFPGTRVTGELF
TRBV29-1 SAVPWARETQY
TRBV20-1 SATRGQINQPQH
TRBV12-3/TRBV12-4 ASSLTTGSYEQY
TRBV12-3/TRBV12-4 ASTLAGASGSSEQF
TRBV9 ASSGGTGETQY
TRBV6-5 ASSYLGTSGNNEQF
TRBV6-1 ASTLWGGRATDTQY
TRBV19 ASGRGYRGRETQY
TRBV15 ATSRRFGVDPSYEQY
TRBV4-2 ASSQAPGPPGYNEQF
TRBV2 ASRRQGAYEQY
TRBV20-1 SASGGTYNEQF
TRBV4-1 ASSQVPGPSGNTIY
TRBV5-1 ASSLEPSNNEQF
TRBV5-1 ASSRGRGGDTQY
TRBV5-5 ASSLLRDAYEQY
TRBV12-3/TRBV12-4 ASSLGGAGHGELF
TRBV20-1 SARGGSSDTADTQY
TRBV29-1 SVRTGLWETQY
TRBV5-1 ASSSGLYNEQF
TRBV6-1 ASSKGDRTSWQETQY
TRBV20-1 SARTGKRAYEQY
TRBV28 ASSYAGAQYEQY
TRBV10-3 AISEFQGEAF
TRBV4-1 ASSPFGREGFKNIQY
TRBV7-9 ASSTWTGATNEKLF
TRBV29-1 SVGQGHYEQY
TRBV30 AWAPGLAGVGTDTQY
TRBV12-3/TRBV12-4 ASSPISGRGLTQY
TRBV7-8 ASSFLQRNQPQH
TRBV6-5 ASSYQTVGYGYT
TRBV10-3 AISEIRENIQY
TRBV6-2/TRBV6-3 ASSYERLAGGTLSDEQF
TRBV18 ASSALAGVADTQY
TRBV4-3 ASSQDDSYGEQY
TRBV4-3 ASSQGTGRYAYEQY
TRBV28 ASSFGSPPYEQY
TRBV12-3/TRBV12-4 ASSHSQGLNSYEQY
TRBV24-1 ATSVLTGELF
TRBV6-5 ASSYSQDRASYEQY